This entry describes one T cell receptor beta chain. These data are taken from a study of monozygotic twins with inflammatory bowel disease. TCRdb reanalyzed the 5' RACE reads, giving one entry per CDR3 protein sequence and no DNA. The table lists over 350,000 distinct CDR3 sequences. The origin of this receptor is a human donor with ulcerative colitis or Crohn's disease, or a healthy co-twin of an affected twin (not recorded which). Sequencing was done on a sample of blood.

CDR3 protein: CASRVLAGGVADTQYF. V gene TRBV7-2 combines with J gene TRBJ2-3; TCRdb picks TRBD2, but there is no DNA to check that call. Per the germline V gene, CDR1 is SGHTA and CDR2 is FQGNSA. The CDR3 has 16 residues.